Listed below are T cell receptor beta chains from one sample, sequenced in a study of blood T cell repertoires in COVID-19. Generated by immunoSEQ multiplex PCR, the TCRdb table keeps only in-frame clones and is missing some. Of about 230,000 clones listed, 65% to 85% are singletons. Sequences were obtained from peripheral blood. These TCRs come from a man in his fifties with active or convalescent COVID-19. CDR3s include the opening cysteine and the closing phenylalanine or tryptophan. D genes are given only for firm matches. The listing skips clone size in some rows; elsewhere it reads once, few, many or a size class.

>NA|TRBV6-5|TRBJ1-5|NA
TGTGCCAGCAGTTTCGGATTACAGGGCCAGCCCCAGCATTTT
CASSFGLQGQPQHF
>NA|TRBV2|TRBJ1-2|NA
TGTGCCAGCAGTGAGGAAGGGGGGGCCTTATCTGGGTATGGCTACACCTTC
CASSEEGGALSGYGYTF
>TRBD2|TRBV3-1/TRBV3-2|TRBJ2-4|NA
TGTGCCAGCAGCCAAGATGTGCGGGGGGGAGACATTCAGTACTTC
CASSQDVRGGDIQYF
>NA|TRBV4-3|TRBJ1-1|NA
TGCGCCAGCAGCCGAACCGTGACAGGAACTGAAGCTTTCTTT
CASSRTVTGTEAFF
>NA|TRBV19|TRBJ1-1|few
TGTGCCAGTAGTATCTTCACTGAAGCTTTCTTT
CASSIFTEAFF
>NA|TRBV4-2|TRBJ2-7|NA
TGTGCCAGCAGCATGTTCTCGACAGGAAACTCCTACGAGCAGTACTTC
CASSMFSTGNSYEQYF
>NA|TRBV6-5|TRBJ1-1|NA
TGTGCCAGCACCTCTTCTTCGGGGGTAGGCACTGAAGCTTTCTTT
CASTSSSGVGTEAFF
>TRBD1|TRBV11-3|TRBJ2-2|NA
TGTGCCAGCAGCTTCAGGACAGGGGGCATCACCGGGGAGCTGTTTTTT
CASSFRTGGITGELFF
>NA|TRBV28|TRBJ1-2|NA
TGTGCCAGCAGTCACCCACCGCGGGGACTTAAAATCTATGGCTACACCTTC
CASSHPPRGLKIYGYTF
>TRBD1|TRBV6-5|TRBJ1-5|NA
TGTGCCAGCAGTTACTCACAGGGGTTCAATCAGCCCCAGCATTTT
CASSYSQGFNQPQHF
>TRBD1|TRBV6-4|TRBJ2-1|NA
TGTGCCAGCAGTGGGAACAGGGGAAATGAGCAGTTCTTC
CASSGNRGNEQFF
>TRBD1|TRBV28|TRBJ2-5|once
TGTGCCAGCAGGAAAACAGGGGTGGAGACCCAGTACTTC
CASRKTGVETQYF
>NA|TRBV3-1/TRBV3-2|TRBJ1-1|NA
TGTGCCCCGGGGGGGTTCCTCTCGAACACTGAAGCTTTCTTT
CAPGGFLSNTEAFF
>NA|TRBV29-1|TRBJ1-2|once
TGCAGCGTTGTGGCTCAGGGGAACTATGGCTACACCTTC
CSVVAQGNYGYTF
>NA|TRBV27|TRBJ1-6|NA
TGTGCCAGCAGTCAACTCAGGGGTAGTGCCTATAATTCACCCCTCCACTTT
CASSQLRGSAYNSPLHF
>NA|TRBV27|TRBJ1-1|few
TGTGCCAGCAGTTTATTGGGGGCGACTGAAGCTTTCTTT
CASSLLGATEAFF
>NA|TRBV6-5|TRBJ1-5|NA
TGTGCCAGCAGTTACTCGCAGGGGATGGGGCCCCAGCATTTT
CASSYSQGMGPQHF
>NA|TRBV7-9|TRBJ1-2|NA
TGTGCCAGCAGCTTGATTTTCCGTGAGGGCTACACCTTC
CASSLIFREGYTF
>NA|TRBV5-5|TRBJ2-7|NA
TGTGCCAGCAGCCTTGGGCCAGGGGGGTCCTACGAGCAGTACTTC
CASSLGPGGSYEQYF
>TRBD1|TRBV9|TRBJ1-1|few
TGTGCCAGCAGCGTAGCATGGACAGGGGGCGCCGACACTGAAGCTTTCTTT
CASSVAWTGGADTEAFF
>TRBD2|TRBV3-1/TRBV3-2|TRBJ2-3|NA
TGTGCCAGCAGCCACTTACTAGCGGGGGCCCCAGATACGCAGTATTTT
CASSHLLAGAPDTQYF
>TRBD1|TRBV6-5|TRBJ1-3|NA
TGTGCCAGCAGGCGACAGGGGACCTCTGGAAACACCATATATTTT
CASRRQGTSGNTIYF
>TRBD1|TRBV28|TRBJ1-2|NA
TGTGCCAGCAGCCTTCAATTTGATGGGACAGCGTATGGCTACACCTTC
CASSLQFDGTAYGYTF
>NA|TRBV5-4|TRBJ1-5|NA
TGTGCCAGCAGCTTGGGTGGGGGGGAGCCCCAGCATTTT
CASSLGGGEPQHF
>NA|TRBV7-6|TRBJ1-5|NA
TGTGCCAGCAGCTTTTATCCAGGGCTCAATCAGCCCCAGCATTTT
CASSFYPGLNQPQHF
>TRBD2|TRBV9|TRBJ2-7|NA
TGTGCCAGCAGCGTAGGGACTAGCGGAACCTACGAGCAGTACTTC
CASSVGTSGTYEQYF
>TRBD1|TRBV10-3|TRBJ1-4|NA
TGTGCCATCAGTGAGCAAAGGACAGGGGGAAGGACGAGTGAAAAACTGTTTTTT
CAISEQRTGGRTSEKLFF
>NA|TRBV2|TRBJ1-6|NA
TGTGCCAGGGGCGGGTCAGGGGAAGTTTCACCCCTCCACTTT
CARGGSGEVSPLHF
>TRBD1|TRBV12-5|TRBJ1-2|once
TGTGCTAGTGGTTTGGTCGGTGTGGCGGACAGGGGCTATGGCTACACCTTC
CASGLVGVADRGYGYTF
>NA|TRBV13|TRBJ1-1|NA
TGTGCCAGCAGCCCGGGACACTATAACACTGAAGCTTTCTTT
CASSPGHYNTEAFF
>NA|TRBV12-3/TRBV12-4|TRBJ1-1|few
TGTGCCAGCAGTTTCAGACAGAACACTGAAGCTTTCTTT
CASSFRQNTEAFF
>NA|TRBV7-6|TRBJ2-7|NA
TGTGCCAGCAGCCCAGATCCGGGGGTTTCCTACGAGCAGTACTTC
CASSPDPGVSYEQYF
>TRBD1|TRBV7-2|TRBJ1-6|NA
TGTGCCAGCAGCACCACGGGACAGACAAACTCACCCCTCCACTTT
CASSTTGQTNSPLHF
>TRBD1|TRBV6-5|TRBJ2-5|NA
TGTGCCAGCACCACAGGGGGCGCTGGGGTGGAGACCCAGTACTTC
CASTTGGAGVETQYF
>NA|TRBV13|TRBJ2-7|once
TGTGCCAGCAGCTTGGTCTCCCGGGAGCAGTACTTC
CASSLVSREQYF
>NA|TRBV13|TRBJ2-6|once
TGTGCCAGCAGTCGGCGGAACTCTGGGGCCAACGTCCTGACTTTC
CASSRRNSGANVLTF
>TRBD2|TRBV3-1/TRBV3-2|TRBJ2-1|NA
TGTGCCAGCAGCCGTCTCGGCGGGGGGGAGCAGTTCTTC
CASSRLGGGEQFF
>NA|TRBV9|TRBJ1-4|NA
TGTGCCAGCAGCGTAGCGGGGGGTGGCGGTGAAAAACTGTTTTTT
CASSVAGGGGEKLFF
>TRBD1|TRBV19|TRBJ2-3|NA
TGTGCCAGTAATAGGCCCGGGGACAGCTCCACAGATACGCAGTATTTT
CASNRPGDSSTDTQYF
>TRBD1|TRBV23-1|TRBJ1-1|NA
TGCGCCAGCAGTCAAGGGACAGGGGAGGGGGACACTGAAGCTTTCTTT
CASSQGTGEGDTEAFF
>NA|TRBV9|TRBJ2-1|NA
TGTGCCAGCAGCGTATTGGGCAGGGCCTCCTACAATGAGCAGTTCTTC
CASSVLGRASYNEQFF
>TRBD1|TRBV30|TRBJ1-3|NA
TGTGCCTGGAGTGGGGGGAACAGGGGTGGAGGAAACACCATATATTTT
CAWSGGNRGGGNTIYF
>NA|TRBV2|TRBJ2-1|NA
TGTGCCAGCAGTGATAGACAGGAATCGCAGTTCTTC
CASSDRQESQFF
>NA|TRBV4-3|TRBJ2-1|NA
TGCGCCAGCAGCCAAGAGGCCACATTGTGGGGACTCCCGAGCTCCTACAATGAGCAGTTCTTC
CASSQEATLWGLPSSYNEQFF
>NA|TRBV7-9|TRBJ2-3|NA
TGTGCCAGCAGCTTAGGAGTCACAGATACGCAGTATTTT
CASSLGVTDTQYF
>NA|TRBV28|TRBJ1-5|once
TGTGCCAGCAGTCCCTGGTCAGGGCTTGGGGGCAATCAGCCCCAGCATTTT
CASSPWSGLGGNQPQHF
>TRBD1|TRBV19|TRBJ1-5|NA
TGTGCCAGTAGCACCCGGTTTAGAACAGGGGGGCAGCCCCAGCATTTT
CASSTRFRTGGQPQHF
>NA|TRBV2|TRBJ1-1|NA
TGTGCCAGCAGTGAAGAAGGGGCGCGGACAGTGAACACTGAAGCTTTCTTT
CASSEEGARTVNTEAFF
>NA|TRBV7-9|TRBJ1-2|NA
TGTGCCAGCAGCTCCGGGGGGCGCGGCTATGGCTACACCTTC
CASSSGGRGYGYTF
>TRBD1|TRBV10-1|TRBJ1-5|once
TGCGCCAGGCGACAGGGAGGCAATCAGCCCCAGCATTTT
CARRQGGNQPQHF
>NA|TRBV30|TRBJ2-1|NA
TGTGCCTGGAGTGTAAGCGGGCATGAGCAGTTCTTC
CAWSVSGHEQFF
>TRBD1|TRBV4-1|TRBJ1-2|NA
TGCGCCAGCAGCCAAAGCCGGGACAGGGTGGTTGGCTACACCTTC
CASSQSRDRVVGYTF